This TCR beta chain was observed in a study of cytomegalovirus exposure and HLA in healthy donors. Study outcomes and limitations: Follow-up analysis later connected one missense variant in DCLRE1C with trimming of TCR beta V- and J-genes.

Vbeta (60) and Jbeta (13) primers were used in the PCR. Sequencing used immunoSEQ multiplex PCR; TCRdb keeps in-frame clones, though not all of them. The sample holds roughly 140,000 clones, around 78% seen once. The CDR3 has 16 residues. Germline values: CDR1 LNHNV, CDR2 YYDKDF (reference sequence). V lost 2 bases to trimming and J lost 5 bases; unmatched junction nucleotides: 8. About this clone itself: Its antigen is not known.

This TCR was sampled from a woman aged 18-29 years in good health and CMV-seropositive. Source material: PBMCs. The genes are TRBV15 and TRBJ2-1, with TRBD2 matching 8 bases. The CDR3 loop reads CATSRPRGGLDNEQFF. CDR3 in DNA: TGTGCCACCAGCAGACCCCGGGGGGGCCTTGACAATGAGCAGTTCTTC.